A selection of T cell receptor beta chains follows, all from one sample in a study of blood T cell repertoires in COVID-19. TCRdb keeps only in-frame clones here, not all; method: immunoSEQ multiplex PCR. The table has about 160,000 clones, approximately 80% seen once. The sample consisted of peripheral blood. These receptors were collected from a woman at least 80 years old with acute or convalescent COVID-19. CDR3s include the opening cysteine and the closing phenylalanine or tryptophan. The D gene is left open where the match is weak. A row's size may be missing; if present it is once, few, many or a size class.

D	V	size	J	DNA	CDR3
NA	TRBV30	NA	TRBJ2-2	TGTGCCTGGAGGGGACTGTTGAACACCGGGGAGCTGTTTTTT	CAWRGLLNTGELFF
TRBD2	TRBV7-9	NA	TRBJ2-3	TGTGCCAGCAGCTTTACTAGCGGGAGGGCCGGGGGCACAGATACGCAGTATTTT	CASSFTSGRAGGTDTQYF
NA	TRBV11-2	NA	TRBJ1-2	TGTGCCAGCAGCTTAGGTGTACAGCCTACCTATGGCTACACCTTC	CASSLGVQPTYGYTF
NA	TRBV2	NA	TRBJ1-4	TGTGCCAGCAGTGACAGGCCAACGGAGGTAAAACTGTTTTTT	CASSDRPTEVKLFF
TRBD1	TRBV30	NA	TRBJ1-1	TGTGCCTGGAATCGACAGGGCGGCACTGAAGCTTTCTTT	CAWNRQGGTEAFF
NA	TRBV21-1	NA	TRBJ1-2	TGTGCCAGCAGCAAACCCCTGAGGTGTGGCTACACCTTC	CASSKPLRCGYTF
NA	TRBV2	once	TRBJ1-2	TGTGCCAGCAGTGAGTGGATTTCGGGTGGCTACACCTTC	CASSEWISGGYTF
TRBD2	TRBV18	NA	TRBJ2-7	TGTGCCAGCTCTTCCACTAGCGGCTACGAGCAGTACTTC	CASSSTSGYEQYF
TRBD2	TRBV7-2	NA	TRBJ2-1	TGTGCCAGCAGCTTAGGGCCCCGACTAGCGGGGGGGGAGCAGTTCTTC	CASSLGPRLAGGEQFF
NA	TRBV3-1/TRBV3-2	NA	TRBJ1-3	TGTGCCAGCAGCCAAGTAGGAAACACCATATATTTT	CASSQVGNTIYF
TRBD1	TRBV4-2	once	TRBJ1-2	TGTGCCAGCAGCCTCTCACCGGGGACAGGGAGTGGCTACACCTTC	CASSLSPGTGSGYTF
NA	TRBV5-1	NA	TRBJ2-1	TGCGCCAGCAGCCCCGCGGAAGCCTTGGGGCAGTTCTTC	CASSPAEALGQFF
NA	TRBV11-2	NA	TRBJ2-2	TGTGCCAGCAGCTTAGATCGTGGGGAGCTGTTTTTT	CASSLDRGELFF
NA	TRBV25-1	NA	TRBJ1-6	TGTGCCAGCAGTGCCGGTCCCAATTCACCCCTCCACTTT	CASSAGPNSPLHF
NA	TRBV6-1	NA	TRBJ2-1	TGTGCCAGCAGTGAAGGAGGAAGGGGGTACCCCAATGAGCAGTTCTTC	CASSEGGRGYPNEQFF